The TCR beta chain under discussion was sequenced for a study of tumor and adjacent non-tumor tissue in lung cancer. Study information: Histology: 12 adenocarcinoma, a couple of squamous cell carcinoma, 1 small cell lung cancer. Study-wide points: TCR diversity was significantly greater in tumor than normal lung tissue. Tumor TCR diversity, when higher, was linked to shorter survival.

No cell sorting was done before RNA was extracted from the tissue. The normal lung tissue was taken more than 3 cm from the tumor edge. In regard to this clonotype: Its specificity is unknown. The junction departs from the called germline gene at one end, perhaps through a read error.

Three rounds of nested PCR, following a modified ARM-PCR protocol, produced the TCRbeta library. TCRdb independently ran MiXCR on the multiplex PCR reads; one entry per CDR3 protein. This sample has 65,000 to 75,000 distinct CDR3 sequences, with more than 75% found just once. CDR1 SQVTM and CDR2 ANQGSEA come from the germline V gene. CDR3 length: 16 residues. Sequencing used distant non-tumor lung tissue. The chain is built from TRBV29-1 and TRBJ2-3, with TRBD1 matching 8 bases. The sequence derives from a man aged 55 to 70 with non-small cell lung cancer. CDR3 residues: CSVGTTGTGVTDTQYF. Here the CDR3 DNA reads TGTAGCGTCGGTACAACCGGGACAGGTGTCACAGATACGCAGTATTTT.